Included here is one T cell receptor beta chain sequence, with context. Trimming cost V 3 bases and J 5 bases; bases outside gene matches: 14. The V gene's germline CDR1 is SGHNT and CDR2 YYREEE (reference sequence). The CDR3 extends over 19 amino acids. The data derive from a study of blood T cell repertoires in COVID-19. Sequencing was performed with immunoSEQ multiplex PCR; in TCRdb, only in-frame clones are kept and a portion is missing. Of under 300,000 clones listed, approximately 88% were seen once; the top ten hold under 2.5%. Participants' own reports of clinical history determined their cohort assignment.

The chain carries TRBV5-4 and TRBJ2-1, with 13 bases that match TRBD2. What was sequenced was PBMCs or T cells enriched from blood (not recorded which). This clonotype was sampled from a woman aged 40 to 50 with acute COVID-19. As DNA, the CDR3 is TGTGCCAGCAGCTCCGAATTATGGACTAGCGGGAGAAAAAACAATGAGCAGTTCTTC. This translates into CASSSELWTSGRKNNEQFF.